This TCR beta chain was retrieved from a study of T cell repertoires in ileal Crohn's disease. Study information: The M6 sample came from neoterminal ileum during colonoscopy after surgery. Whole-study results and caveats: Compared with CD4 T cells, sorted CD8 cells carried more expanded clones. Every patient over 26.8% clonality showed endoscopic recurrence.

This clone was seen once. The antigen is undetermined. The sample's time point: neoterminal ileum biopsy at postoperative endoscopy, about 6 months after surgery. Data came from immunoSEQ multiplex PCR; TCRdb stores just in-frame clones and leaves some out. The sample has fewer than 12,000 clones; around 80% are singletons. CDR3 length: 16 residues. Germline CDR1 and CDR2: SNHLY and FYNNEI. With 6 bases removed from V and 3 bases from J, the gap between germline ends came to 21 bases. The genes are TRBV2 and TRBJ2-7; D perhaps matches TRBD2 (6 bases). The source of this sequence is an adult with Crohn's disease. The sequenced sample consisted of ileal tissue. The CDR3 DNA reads TGTGCCAGCAGGGATAACGGGAGACAATCCCTCTACGAGCAGTACTTC. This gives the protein CASRDNGRQSLYEQYF.